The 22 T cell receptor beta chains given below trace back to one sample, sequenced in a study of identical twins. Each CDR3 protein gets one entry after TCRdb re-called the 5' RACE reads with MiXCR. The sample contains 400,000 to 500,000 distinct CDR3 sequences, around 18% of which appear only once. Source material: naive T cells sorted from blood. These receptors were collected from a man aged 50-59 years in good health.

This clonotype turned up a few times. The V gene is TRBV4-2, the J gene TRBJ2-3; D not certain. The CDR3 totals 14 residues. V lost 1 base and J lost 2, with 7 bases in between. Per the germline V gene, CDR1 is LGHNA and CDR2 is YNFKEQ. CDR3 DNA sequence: TGTGCCAGCAGCCAAGGGGTGCTCACAGATACGCAGTATTTT. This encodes CASSQGVLTDTQYF.

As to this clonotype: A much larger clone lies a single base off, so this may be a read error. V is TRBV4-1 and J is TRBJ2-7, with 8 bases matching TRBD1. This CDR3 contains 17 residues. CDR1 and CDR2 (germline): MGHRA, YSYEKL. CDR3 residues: CASSQATTGQGSYERYF. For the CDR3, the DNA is TGCGCCAGCAGCCAAGCAACTACCGGACAGGGATCTTACGAGCGGTACTTC.

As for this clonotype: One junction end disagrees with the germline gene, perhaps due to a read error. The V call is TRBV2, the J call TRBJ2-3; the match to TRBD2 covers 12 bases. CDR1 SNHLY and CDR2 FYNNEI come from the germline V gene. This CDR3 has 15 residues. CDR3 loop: CASSERASGRAERFF. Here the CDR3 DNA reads TGTGCCAGCAGTGAACGGGCTAGCGGGAGGGCTGAGCGGTTCTTC. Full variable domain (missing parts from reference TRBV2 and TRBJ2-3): EPEVTQTPSHQVTQMGQEVILRCVPISNHLYFYWYRQILGQKVEFLVSFYNNEISEKSEIFDDQFSVERPDGSNFTLKIRSTKLEDSAMYFCASSERASGRAERFFGPGTRLTVL.

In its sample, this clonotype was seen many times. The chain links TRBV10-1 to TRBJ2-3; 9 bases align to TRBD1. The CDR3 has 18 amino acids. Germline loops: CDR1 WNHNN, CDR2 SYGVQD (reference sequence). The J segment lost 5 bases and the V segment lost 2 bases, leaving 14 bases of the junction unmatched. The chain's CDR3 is CASSERPDRTGDRDTQYF. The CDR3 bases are TGCGCCAGCAGTGAGCGCCCCGACAGGACAGGGGATAGAGATACGCAGTATTTT.

CDR3 in amino acids: CSAEEIAGGQGNEQFF. CDR3 coding DNA: TGCAGTGCCGAGGAAATAGCGGGGGGACAGGGGAATGAGCAGTTCTTC. V usage is TRBV20-1 and J usage is TRBJ2-1; D may match TRBD1 or TRBD2 (10 bases each). V lost 6 bases and J 7 bases, leaving 25 bases between the germline ends. Germline V gene sequence: CDR1 DFQATT, CDR2 SNEGSKA (reference sequence). The length of the CDR3 is 16 residues.

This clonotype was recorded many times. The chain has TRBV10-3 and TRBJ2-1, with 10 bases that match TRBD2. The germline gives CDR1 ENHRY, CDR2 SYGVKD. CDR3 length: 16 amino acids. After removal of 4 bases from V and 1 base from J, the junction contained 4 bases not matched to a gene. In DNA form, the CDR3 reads TGTGCCATCAGTGGGACTAGCGGCCATTCCTACAATGAGCAGTTCTTC. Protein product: CAISGTSGHSYNEQFF.

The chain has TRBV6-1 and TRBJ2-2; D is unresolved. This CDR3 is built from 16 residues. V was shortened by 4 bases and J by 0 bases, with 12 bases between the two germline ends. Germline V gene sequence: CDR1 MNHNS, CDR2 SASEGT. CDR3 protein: CASSGTSFSNTGELFF. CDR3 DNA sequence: TGTGCCAGCAGTGGCACAAGTTTCTCGAACACCGGGGAGCTGTTTTTT.

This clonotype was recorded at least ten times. The CDR3 reads CSAREMRLADTYEQYF. CDR3 coding DNA: TGCAGTGCTAGAGAAATGAGACTAGCGGACACCTACGAGCAGTACTTC. The J gene is TRBJ2-7, the V gene TRBV20-1; 9 bases align to TRBD2. V lost 0 bases, J lost 2 bases, and 8 bases stayed unmatched. The CDR3 has 16 residues. Germline V lookup: CDR1 DFQATT, CDR2 SNEGSKA (reference sequence).

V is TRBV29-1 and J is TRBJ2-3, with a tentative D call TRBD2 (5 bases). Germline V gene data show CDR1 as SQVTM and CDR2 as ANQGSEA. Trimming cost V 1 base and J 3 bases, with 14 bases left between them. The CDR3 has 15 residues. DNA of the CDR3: TGCAGCGTTGAAGGCGGGCCATGGGAAACAGATACGCAGTATTTT. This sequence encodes CSVEGGPWETDTQYF.

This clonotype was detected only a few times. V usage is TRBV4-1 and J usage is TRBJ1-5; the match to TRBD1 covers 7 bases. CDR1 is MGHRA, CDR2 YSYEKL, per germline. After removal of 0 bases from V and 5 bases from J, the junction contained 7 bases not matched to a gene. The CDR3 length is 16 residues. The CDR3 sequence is CASSQEGRGRDQPQHF. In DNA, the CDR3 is TGCGCCAGCAGCCAAGAAGGAAGGGGGCGCGATCAGCCCCAGCATTTT.

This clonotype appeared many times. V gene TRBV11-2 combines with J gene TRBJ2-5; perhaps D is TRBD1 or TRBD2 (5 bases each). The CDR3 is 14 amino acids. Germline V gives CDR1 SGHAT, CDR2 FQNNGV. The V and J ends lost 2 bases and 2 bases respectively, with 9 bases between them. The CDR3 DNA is TGTGCCAGCAGCTTAATCTGGGGGCAAGAGACCCAGTACTTC. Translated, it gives CASSLIWGQETQYF.

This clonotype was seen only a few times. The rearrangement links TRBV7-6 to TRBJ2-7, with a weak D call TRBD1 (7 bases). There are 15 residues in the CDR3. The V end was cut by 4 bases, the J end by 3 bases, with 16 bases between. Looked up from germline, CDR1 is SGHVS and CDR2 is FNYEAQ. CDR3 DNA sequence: TGTGCCAGCAGCTCTCTGCCAGGGGGGATCTACGAGCAGTACTTC. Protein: CASSSLPGGIYEQYF.

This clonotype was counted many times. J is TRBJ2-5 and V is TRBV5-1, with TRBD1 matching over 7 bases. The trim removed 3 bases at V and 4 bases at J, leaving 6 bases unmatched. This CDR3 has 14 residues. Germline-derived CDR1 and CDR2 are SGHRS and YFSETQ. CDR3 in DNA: TGCGCCAGCAGCTCCGGGGACAGCCGAGAGACCCAGTACTTC. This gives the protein CASSSGDSRETQYF.

The CDR3 is CASSFNQLAGVDNEQFF. The CDR3 DNA is TGTGCCAGCAGTTTCAACCAACTAGCGGGAGTCGACAATGAGCAGTTCTTC. The chain combines TRBV6-2 or TRBV6-3 with TRBJ2-1; TRBD2 matches at 11 bases. CDR3 length: 17 amino acids. The germline gives CDR1 MNHEY, CDR2 SVGEGT. Trimming cost V 4 bases and J 5 bases; bases outside gene matches: 10.

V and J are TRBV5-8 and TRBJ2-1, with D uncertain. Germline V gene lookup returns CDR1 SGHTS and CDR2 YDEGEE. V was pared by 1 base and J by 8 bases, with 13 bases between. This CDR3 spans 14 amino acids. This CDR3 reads CASSLLVSRDEQFF. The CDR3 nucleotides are TGTGCCAGCAGCTTGTTAGTTAGTCGCGATGAGCAGTTCTTC.

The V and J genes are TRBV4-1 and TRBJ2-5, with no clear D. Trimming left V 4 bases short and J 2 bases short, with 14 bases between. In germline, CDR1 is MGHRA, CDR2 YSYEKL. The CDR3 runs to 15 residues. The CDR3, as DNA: TGCGCCAGCAGCCCTAGAGGAACATCTCAAGAGACCCAGTACTTC. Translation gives CASSPRGTSQETQYF.

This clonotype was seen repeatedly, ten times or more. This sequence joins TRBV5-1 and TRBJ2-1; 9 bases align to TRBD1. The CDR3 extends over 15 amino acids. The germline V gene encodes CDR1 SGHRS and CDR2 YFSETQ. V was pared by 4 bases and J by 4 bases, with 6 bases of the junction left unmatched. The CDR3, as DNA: TGCGCCAGCAGCCCGGGACAGGGTCGGTACAATGAGCAGTTCTTC. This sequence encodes CASSPGQGRYNEQFF.

The CDR3 nucleotides are TGTGCCAGCACCTTTTTAACGGTTAGCTCTGGAAACACCATATATTTT. As protein: CASTFLTVSSGNTIYF. The V gene is TRBV12-3 or TRBV12-4, the J gene TRBJ1-3; D is ambiguous. Trimming took off 7 bases at V and 0 bases at J, with 16 bases between the two ends. CDR3 length: 16 residues.

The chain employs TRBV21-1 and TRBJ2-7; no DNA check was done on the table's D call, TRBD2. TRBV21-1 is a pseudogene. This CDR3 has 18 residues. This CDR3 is CASSKMSSGGFLSYEQYF. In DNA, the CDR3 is TGTGCCAGCAGCAAGATGAGTAGCGGGGGTTTCCTCTCCTACGAGCAGTACTTC.

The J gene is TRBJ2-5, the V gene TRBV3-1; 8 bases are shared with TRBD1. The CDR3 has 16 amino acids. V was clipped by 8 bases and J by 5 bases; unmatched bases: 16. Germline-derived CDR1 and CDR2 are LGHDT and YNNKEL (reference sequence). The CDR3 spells CASSPRTQGAAETQYF. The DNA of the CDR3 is TGTGCCAGCTCCCCAAGGACCCAGGGGGCCGCGGAGACCCAGTACTTC.

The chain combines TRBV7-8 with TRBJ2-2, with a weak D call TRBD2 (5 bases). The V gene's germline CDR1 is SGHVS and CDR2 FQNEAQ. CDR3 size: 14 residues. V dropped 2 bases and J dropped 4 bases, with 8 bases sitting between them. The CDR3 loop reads CASSLSRVTGELFF. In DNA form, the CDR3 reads TGTGCCAGCAGCTTATCGAGGGTCACCGGGGAGCTGTTTTTT.

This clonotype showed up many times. The CDR3 here is CSVEDRGNRGETQYF. CDR3 coding DNA: TGCAGCGTTGAAGATCGGGGGAACAGGGGAGAGACCCAGTACTTC. The chain has TRBV29-1 and TRBJ2-5; tentatively, D is TRBD1 (7 bases). The CDR3 totals 15 residues. The ends were cut back, 0 bases at V and 4 bases at J, with 15 bases in the middle. Germline V gene sequence: CDR1 SQVTM, CDR2 ANQGSEA.